The present T cell receptor beta chain was sequenced within a study of response to subunit inactivated influenza vaccine. General study results and limits: That few new T cells are recruited by each seasonal influenza vaccination was the authors' suggestion.

One entry per CDR3 protein results from TCRdb running MiXCR on the RT-PCR reads. The sample lists 650,000 to 800,000 distinct CDR3 sequences; about 15% were seen once. This clonotype was detected many times. Its matching antigen is unknown. The V end lost 3 bases, the J end lost 7 bases, and 13 bases lay between the germline ends. The CDR3 runs 14 residues. Germline V lookup: CDR1 SGHDN, CDR2 FVKESK. The source of this sequence is a man aged 45 to 65 who received an inactivated influenza vaccine. Source: PBMCs from blood, taken less than 15 days before vaccination. The chain is built from TRBV14 and TRBJ2-1; unclear D gene. In nucleotides, the CDR3 is TGTGCCAGCAGCCACTGGGTATCGGAGAATGAGCAGTTCTTC. Amino acid sequence: CASSHWVSENEQFF. Full variable domain (outside the CDR3, taken from reference TRBV14 and TRBJ2-1): EAGVTQFPSHSVIEKGQTVTLRCDPISGHDNLYWYRRVMGKEIKFLLHFVKESKQDESGMPNNRFLAERTGGTYSTLKVQPAELEDSGVYFCASSHWVSENEQFFGPGTRLTVL.